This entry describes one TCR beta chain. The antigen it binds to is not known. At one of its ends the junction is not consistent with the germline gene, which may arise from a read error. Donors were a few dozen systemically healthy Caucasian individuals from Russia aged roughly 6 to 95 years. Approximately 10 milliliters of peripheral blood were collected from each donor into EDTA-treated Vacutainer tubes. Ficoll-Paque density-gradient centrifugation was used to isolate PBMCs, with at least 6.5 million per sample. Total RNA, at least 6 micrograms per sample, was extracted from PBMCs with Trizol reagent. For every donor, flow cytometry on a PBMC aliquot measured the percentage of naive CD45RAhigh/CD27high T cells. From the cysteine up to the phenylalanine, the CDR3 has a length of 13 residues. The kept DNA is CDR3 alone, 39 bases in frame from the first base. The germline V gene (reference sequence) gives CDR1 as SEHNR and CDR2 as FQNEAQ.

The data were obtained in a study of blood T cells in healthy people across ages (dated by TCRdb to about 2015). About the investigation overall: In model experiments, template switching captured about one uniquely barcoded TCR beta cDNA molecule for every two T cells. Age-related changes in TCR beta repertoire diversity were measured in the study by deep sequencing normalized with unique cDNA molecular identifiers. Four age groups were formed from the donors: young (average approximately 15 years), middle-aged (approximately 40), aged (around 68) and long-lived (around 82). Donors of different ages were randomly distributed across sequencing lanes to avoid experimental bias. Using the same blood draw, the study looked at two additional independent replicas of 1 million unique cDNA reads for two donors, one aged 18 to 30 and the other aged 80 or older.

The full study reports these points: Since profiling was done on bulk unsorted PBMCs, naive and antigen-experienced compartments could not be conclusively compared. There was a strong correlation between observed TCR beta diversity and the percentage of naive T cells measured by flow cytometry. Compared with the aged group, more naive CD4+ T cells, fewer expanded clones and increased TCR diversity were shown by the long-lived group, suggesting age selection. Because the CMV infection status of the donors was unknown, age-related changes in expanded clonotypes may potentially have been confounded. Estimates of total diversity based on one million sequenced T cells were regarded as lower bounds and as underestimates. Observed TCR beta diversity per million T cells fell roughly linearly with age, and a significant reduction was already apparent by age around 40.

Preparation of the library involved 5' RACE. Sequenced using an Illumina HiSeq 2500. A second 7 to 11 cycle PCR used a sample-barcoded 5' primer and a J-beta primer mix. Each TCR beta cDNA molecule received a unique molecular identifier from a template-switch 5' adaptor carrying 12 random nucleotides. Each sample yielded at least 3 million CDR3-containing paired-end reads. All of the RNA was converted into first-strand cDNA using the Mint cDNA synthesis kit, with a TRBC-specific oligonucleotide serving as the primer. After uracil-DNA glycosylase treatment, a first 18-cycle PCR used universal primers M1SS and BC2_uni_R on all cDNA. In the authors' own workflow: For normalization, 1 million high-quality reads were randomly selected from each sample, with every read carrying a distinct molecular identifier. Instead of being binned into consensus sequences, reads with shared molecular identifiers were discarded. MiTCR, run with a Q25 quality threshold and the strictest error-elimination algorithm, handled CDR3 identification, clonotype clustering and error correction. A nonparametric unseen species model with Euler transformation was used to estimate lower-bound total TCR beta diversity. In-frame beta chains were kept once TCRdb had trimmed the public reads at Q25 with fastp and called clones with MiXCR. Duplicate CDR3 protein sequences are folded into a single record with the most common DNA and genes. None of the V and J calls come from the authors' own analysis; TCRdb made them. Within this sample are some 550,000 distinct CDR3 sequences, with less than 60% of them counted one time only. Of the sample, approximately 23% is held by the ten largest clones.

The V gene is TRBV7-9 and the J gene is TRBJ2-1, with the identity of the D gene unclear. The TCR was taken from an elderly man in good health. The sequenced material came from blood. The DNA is TGTGCCAGCAGCTTAGGGTCGAACAATGAGCGGTTCTTC. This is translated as CASSLGSNNERFF.